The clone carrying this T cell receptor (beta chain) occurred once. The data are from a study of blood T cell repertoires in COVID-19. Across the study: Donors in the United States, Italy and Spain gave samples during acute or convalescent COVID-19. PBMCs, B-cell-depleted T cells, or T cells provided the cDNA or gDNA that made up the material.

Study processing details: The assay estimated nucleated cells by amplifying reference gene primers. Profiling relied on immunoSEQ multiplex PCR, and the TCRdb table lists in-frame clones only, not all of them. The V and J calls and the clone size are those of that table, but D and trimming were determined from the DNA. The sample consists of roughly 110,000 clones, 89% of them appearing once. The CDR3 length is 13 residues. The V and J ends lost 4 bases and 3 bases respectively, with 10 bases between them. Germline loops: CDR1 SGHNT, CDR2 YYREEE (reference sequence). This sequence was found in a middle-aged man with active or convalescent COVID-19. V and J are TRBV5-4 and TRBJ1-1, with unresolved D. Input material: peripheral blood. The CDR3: CASSIEGDTEAFF. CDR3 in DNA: TGTGCCAGCAGCATCGAGGGAGACACTGAAGCTTTCTTT.